This T cell receptor beta chain was obtained from a study of blood T cell repertoires in COVID-19. Study-level background: The United States, Italy and Spain provided the acute and convalescent COVID-19 samples. PBMCs, B-cell-depleted T cells, or T cells provided the cDNA or gDNA that made up the material.

Original data processing: Reference gene primer amplification gave estimated nucleated cell counts. TCRdb's table, derived via immunoSEQ multiplex PCR, lists solely in-frame clones and lacks some. The V and J calls and clone size come from that table; D and trimming were worked out from the DNA. The data contain 200,000 or so clones, around 80% of them seen just once; the ten biggest clones take up approximately 7.2%. The V and J ends lost 3 bases and 9 bases, in that order; junction bases with no gene match: 2. The CDR3 covers 12 residues. Looked up from germline, CDR1 is SEHNR and CDR2 is FQNEAQ (reference sequence).

The origin of this receptor is a human donor with acute or convalescent COVID-19. The donor label of this sample is uncertain. The source material was peripheral blood. The chain is built from TRBV7-9 and TRBJ2-1; TRBD2 matches 7 bases. The CDR3 here is CASSFSGFEQFF. The CDR3 nucleotides are TGTGCCAGCAGCTTTAGCGGGTTTGAGCAGTTCTTC.